This entry describes one TCR beta chain. Its specificity is not known. J was trimmed by 8 bases and V by 8 bases; bases with no gene match: 12. The CDR3 spans 14 residues. Germline V gene data show CDR1 as SQVTM and CDR2 as ANQGSEA. This table comes from immunoSEQ multiplex PCR, and its TCRdb copy is limited to in-frame clones, with some not included. In the table there are roughly 130,000 clones, just under 95% of which are singletons. These data originate in a study of T cell responses to AZD1222 COVID-19 vaccine. Turning to the study itself: Some second doses came at about 4 weeks and others at about 12 weeks; these were pooled. Study observations and caveats: Donors in the cohort were predominantly white British and more often female, and clonal diversity was possibly underestimated. Increased Spike-specific TCR breadth and depth were observed after two AZD1222 doses.

The TCR was taken from an adult in good health. This rearrangement joins TRBV29-1 to TRBJ2-2; 9 bases match TRBD1. Material: peripheral blood, obtained on day 0 of AZD1222 vaccination. The CDR3 spells CSSRTGASSGELFF. CDR3 sequence (DNA): TGCAGCTCCCGGACAGGGGCCTCCTCGGGGGAGCTGTTTTTT.